This T cell receptor (beta chain) is drawn from a study of shared clonotypes between healthy human individuals. Germline V CDR1 and CDR2: SQVTM, ANQGSEA. The J segment lost 5 bases and the V segment lost 7 bases, leaving 2 bases of the junction unmatched. This CDR3 comprises 12 residues. This clone was picked up one time. Its antigen is not identified. A read error may explain this, as a much larger clone is one base away. Distinct nucleotide sequences in the sample also encode this CDR3. None of the donors, who were healthy HIV-negative adults, had recently had acute infections or vaccinations. Study-level points and caveats: Clonotype sharing among donors, it was expected, would be affected by sequencing depth. Across subsets, estimated richness was generally greater for naive than for memory populations. Some naive CD4 clonotypes, approximately 4.5%, turned up in common across a handful of donors.

TCRdb keeps only in-frame clones here, not all; method: immunoSEQ multiplex PCR. The sample consists of hundreds of thousands of clones, around 74% of them appearing once. Sequencing used memory CD4+ T cells sorted from blood. As for subset: CD45RA-negative fraction. The chain couples TRBV29-1 to TRBJ2-3, with 11 bases matching TRBD2. This receptor was identified in a woman in her twenties or thirties in good health. The CDR3 DNA follows: TGCAGCGGTGGGACTAGCGGAGATACGCAGTATTTT. Its translation is CSGGTSGDTQYF.